This record covers a single T cell receptor beta chain. The naive CD8 population came from CD45RO-negative cells selected for CCR7, without terminally differentiated effector memory CD45RA+ cells. Trimming removed 6 bases from V and 3 bases from J; junction bases left unmatched: 8. Per the germline V gene, CDR1 is SNHLY and CDR2 is FYNNEI. CDR3 length: 14 residues. Clones were read by immunoSEQ multiplex PCR, and TCRdb kept only the in-frame ones, dropping some. Of hundreds of thousands of clones listed, 80% to 95% are singletons. The sample originates from a study of shared clonotypes between healthy human individuals.

The clonotype originates from a man aged 30 to 39 in good health. The V and J genes are TRBV2 and TRBJ2-7, with TRBD1 identical over 7 bases. What was sequenced was naive CD8+ T cells sorted from blood. The CDR3 protein is CASRVGTAVYEQYF. In nucleotides, the CDR3 is TGTGCCAGCAGGGTTGGGACAGCGGTCTACGAGCAGTACTTC.